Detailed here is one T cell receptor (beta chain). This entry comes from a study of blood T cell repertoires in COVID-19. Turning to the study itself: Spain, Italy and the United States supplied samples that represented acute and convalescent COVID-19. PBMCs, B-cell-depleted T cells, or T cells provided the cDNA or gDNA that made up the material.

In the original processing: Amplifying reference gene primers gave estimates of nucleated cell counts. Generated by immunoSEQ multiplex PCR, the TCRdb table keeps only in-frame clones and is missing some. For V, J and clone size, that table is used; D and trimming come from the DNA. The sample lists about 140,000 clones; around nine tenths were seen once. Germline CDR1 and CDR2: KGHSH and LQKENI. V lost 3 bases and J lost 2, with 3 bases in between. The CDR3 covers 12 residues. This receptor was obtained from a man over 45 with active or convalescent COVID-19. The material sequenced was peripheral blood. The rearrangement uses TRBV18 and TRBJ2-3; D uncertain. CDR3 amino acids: CASSPYTDTQYF. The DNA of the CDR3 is TGTGCCAGCTCACCCTACACAGATACGCAGTATTTT.